The table lists the clone carrying this T cell receptor (beta chain) with many counts. This record comes from a study of T cells in Graves' hyperthyroidism and ophthalmopathy. Turning to the study itself: Blood from the periphery was taken at initial diagnosis, before any treatment.

V was pared by 2 bases and J by 4 bases, with 17 bases between. The germline CDR1 and CDR2 sequences are SQVTM and ANQGSEA. The CDR3 has 15 residues. RNA transcripts served as the template for amplifying TCR beta CDR3 regions. TCR CDR3 regions were first amplified by RT-PCR with HTBI primers. One entry per CDR3 protein results from TCRdb running MiXCR on the multiplex PCR reads. This sample has about 620,000 distinct CDR3 sequences, with roughly 15% found just once. Uncontrolled infection, other autoimmune disease, pregnancy or lactation led to exclusion. The source of the PBMCs was over 8.5 ml of fresh peripheral blood.

The sample taken for sequencing was blood. The chain links TRBV29-1 to TRBJ2-5, with D perhaps TRBD2 (7 bases). The TCR originated in a young woman with Graves' hyperthyroidism. CDR3 region: CSVERSLGGPETQYF. CDR3 nucleotides: TGCAGCGTTGAAAGATCCCTGGGGGGGCCAGAGACCCAGTACTTC.